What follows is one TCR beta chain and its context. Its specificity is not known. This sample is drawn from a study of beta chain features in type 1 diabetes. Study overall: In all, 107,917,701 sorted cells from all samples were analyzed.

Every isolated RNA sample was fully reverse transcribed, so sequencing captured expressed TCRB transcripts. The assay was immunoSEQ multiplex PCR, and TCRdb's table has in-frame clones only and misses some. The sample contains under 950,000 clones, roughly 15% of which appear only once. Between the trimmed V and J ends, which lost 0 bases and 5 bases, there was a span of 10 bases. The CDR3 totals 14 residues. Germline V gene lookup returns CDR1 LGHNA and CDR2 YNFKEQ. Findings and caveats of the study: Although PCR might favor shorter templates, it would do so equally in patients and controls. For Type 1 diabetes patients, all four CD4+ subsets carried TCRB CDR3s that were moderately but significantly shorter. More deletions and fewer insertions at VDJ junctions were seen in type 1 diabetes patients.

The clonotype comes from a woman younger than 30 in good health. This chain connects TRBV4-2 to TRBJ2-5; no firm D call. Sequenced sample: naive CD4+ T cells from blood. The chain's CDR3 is CASSQESHRETQYF. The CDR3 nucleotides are TGTGCCAGCAGCCAAGAGAGTCATAGGGAGACCCAGTACTTC.